This entry features one T cell receptor beta chain sequence. The germline gene is not matched at one end of the junction; a read error may be the cause. The data belong to a study of blood T cell repertoires in COVID-19. The CDR3 spans 13 residues. Germline V CDR1 and CDR2: SGHKS, YYEKEE (reference sequence). Per the original methods: Reference gene primer amplification gave nucleated cell count estimates. Only in-frame clones appear in the TCRdb table, and some are missing; sequencing was by immunoSEQ multiplex PCR. The V and J calls and the clone size are those of that table, but D and trimming were determined from the DNA. The data contain more than 55,000 clones, approximately 79% of them seen just once; the ten biggest clones take up roughly 3.2%.

The chain employs TRBV5-5 and TRBJ1-2; D is undetermined. The sample taken for sequencing was peripheral blood. The TCR comes from a man in his fifties or sixties with acute or convalescent COVID-19. CDR3 bases: TGTGCCAGCAGCCCACAACCCGAGGCAGAGGCCTCTTTC. Translated: CASSPQPEAEASF.